These 30 T cell receptor beta chains share one sample of origin, sequenced in a study of blood T cell repertoires in COVID-19. Sequenced by immunoSEQ multiplex PCR; TCRdb stores in-frame clones only, minus some. The repertoire holds around 140,000 clones, with around 86% as singletons. Sequenced material: PBMCs or T cells enriched from blood (not recorded which). The origin of the receptors is a middle-aged man who had recovered from COVID-19.

The chain combines TRBV7-3 with TRBJ2-6; 7 positions match TRBD1. Germline V gene lookup returns CDR1 SGHTA and CDR2 FQGTGA. Trimming took 5 bases from V and 0 from J; bases not matched to a gene: 4. The CDR3 loop spans 16 amino acids. The CDR3 is CASSPDRDSGANVLTF. The CDR3 DNA sequence: TGTGCCAGCAGCCCTGACAGGGACTCTGGGGCCAACGTCCTGACTTTC.

The chain is built from TRBV7-9 and TRBJ1-1, with D unresolved. The germline V gene encodes CDR1 SEHNR and CDR2 FQNEAQ (reference sequence). CDR3 size: 12 residues. V was clipped by 1 base and J by 3 bases, with 3 bases between them. The CDR3 DNA reads TGTGCCAGCAGCTTAGTATACACTGAAGCTTTCTTT. Amino acid sequence: CASSLVYTEAFF.

The V gene is TRBV14, the J gene TRBJ2-3; 9 bases match TRBD1. CDR1 and CDR2 (germline): SGHDN, FVKESK. V dropped 0 bases and J dropped 4; count of bases not matched to a gene: 8. This CDR3 has 17 amino acids. The CDR3 DNA follows: TGTGCCAGCAGCCAAGATCTGGGGACAGGGTGGGCAGATACGCAGTATTTT. Its translation: CASSQDLGTGWADTQYF.

The chain uses TRBV5-6 and TRBJ1-4; D unresolved. CDR1 SGHDT and CDR2 YYEEEE come from the germline V gene. V was shortened by 7 bases and J by 5 bases, with 18 bases between the two germline ends. The CDR3 contains 15 residues. The CDR3 reads CASCLGSETNEKLFF. CDR3 DNA: TGTGCCAGCTGCCTTGGAAGCGAAACGAATGAAAAACTGTTTTTT.

The J gene is TRBJ1-5, the V gene TRBV19; a weak D match, TRBD1 (5 bases). V was clipped by 1 base and J by 0 bases, with 16 bases between them. Germline CDR1 is LNHDA and CDR2 is SQIVND (reference sequence). The CDR3 contains 18 residues. The CDR3 nucleotides are TGTGCCAGTAGTATAGGGATTGTCTTGGGGGGTAGCAATCAGCCCCAGCATTTT. Its protein is CASSIGIVLGGSNQPQHF.

This chain joins TRBV5-1 and TRBJ2-7; 8 bases line up with TRBD2. This CDR3 comprises 13 residues. With V trimmed by 4 bases and J by 6 bases, 6 bases remained unmatched. Germline V CDR1 and CDR2: SGHRS, YFSETQ. The CDR3 here is CASSPGGAREQYV. In DNA, the CDR3 is TGCGCCAGCAGCCCCGGGGGGGCTCGCGAGCAGTACGTC.

This chain links TRBV16 with TRBJ2-5; D remains unclear. CDR1 is KGHSY, CDR2 FQNENV, per germline. The CDR3 sequence is 13 residues long. Trimming stripped 2 bases from V and 2 bases from J, with 6 bases between. This chain's CDR3 is CASSQNRQETQYF. As DNA, the CDR3 is TGTGCCAGCAGCCAAAATCGGCAAGAGACCCAGTACTTC.

The chain has TRBV28 and TRBJ1-3, with D possibly matching TRBD1 (6 bases). The CDR3 has 16 residues. CDR1 and CDR2 from the germline V gene are MDHEN and SYDVKM. V lost 1 base and J lost 4, with 14 bases in between. In DNA, the CDR3 is TGTGCCAGCAGTTTATATGGAACAGGGCTCGGAAACACCATATATTTT. Its protein is CASSLYGTGLGNTIYF.

The V gene is TRBV14, the J gene TRBJ1-2; possibly TRBD1 for D (6 bases). In germline, CDR1 is SGHDN, CDR2 FVKESK. The CDR3 totals 15 residues. V gave up 0 bases and J gave up 5 bases, with 13 bases separating them. The CDR3 reads CASSQDFGGLYGYTF. CDR3 in DNA: TGTGCCAGCAGCCAAGATTTCGGGGGGCTGTATGGCTACACCTTC.

This chain links TRBV7-9 with TRBJ2-2; 9 bases agree with TRBD1. The germline CDR1 and CDR2 sequences are SEHNR and FQNEAQ (reference sequence). This CDR3 is 13 amino acids long. V gave up 8 bases and J gave up 6 bases; unmatched junction bases: 4. The CDR3 is CASGTGRAGELFF. As DNA, the CDR3 is TGTGCCAGCGGGACAGGGAGGGCCGGGGAGCTGTTTTTT.

The chain joins TRBV15 to TRBJ1-6; TRBD1 might be the D (6 bases). The V and J ends lost 4 bases and 10 bases respectively, with 20 bases between them. The CDR3 runs to 16 residues. Germline lookup yields CDR1 LNHNV and CDR2 YYDKDF (reference sequence). CDR3 nucleotide sequence: TGTGCCACCAGCACGCCGGGACAATTTGGAGGATCACCCCTCCACTTT. It codes for CATSTPGQFGGSPLHF. Full variable domain (remainder filled in from reference TRBV15 and TRBJ1-6): DAMVIQNPRYQVTQFGKPVTLSCSQTLNHNVMYWYQQKSSQAPKLLFHYYDKDFNNEADTPDNFQSRRPNTSFCFLDIRSPGLGDTAMYLCATSTPGQFGGSPLHFGNGTRLTVT.

J is TRBJ1-5 and V is TRBV28; D might be TRBD1 (6 bases). Trimming shortened V by 6 bases and J by 2 bases, and 11 bases separated the two germline ends. CDR3 length: 14 amino acids. CDR1 is MDHEN, CDR2 SYDVKM, per germline. The CDR3 DNA is TGTGCCAGCAGAGTAGGGGGTCGCAATCAGCCCCAGCATTTT. It encodes CASRVGGRNQPQHF.

The chain has TRBV4-1 and TRBJ2-5; possibly TRBD1 for D (5 bases). CDR1 is MGHRA and CDR2 is YSYEKL in the germline V gene. The CDR3 length is 15 residues. The ends were cut back, 0 bases at V and 4 bases at J, with 12 bases in the middle. The CDR3 region is CASSQDPRGGETQYF. DNA for the CDR3: TGCGCCAGCAGCCAAGATCCTAGGGGCGGAGAGACCCAGTACTTC.

V gene TRBV6-5 combines with J gene TRBJ2-3; 10 positions agree with TRBD2. The CDR3 is 16 amino acids. The germline V gene has CDR1 MNHEY and CDR2 SVGAGI. Losses at the gene ends were 4 bases for V and 4 bases for J; bases not matched to a gene: 8. CDR3 region: CASSSASSGSSDTQYF. The DNA of the CDR3 is TGTGCCAGCAGTTCCGCTTCTAGCGGGAGCTCAGATACGCAGTATTTT.

This chain links TRBV5-4 with TRBJ1-4; 9 positions agree with TRBD1. The CDR3 covers 16 residues. The V segment lost 0 bases and the J segment 4 bases; nucleotides outside the gene matches: 4. Germline CDR1 reads SGHNT; CDR2 reads YYREEE (reference sequence). The CDR3 DNA sequence: TGTGCCAGCAGCTTGGGGGGACAGGGCGGTAATGAAAAACTGTTTTTT. Its translation: CASSLGGQGGNEKLFF.

This chain connects TRBV7-9 to TRBJ1-2; D uncertain. This CDR3 spans 17 amino acids. In germline, CDR1 is SEHNR, CDR2 FQNEAQ (reference sequence). V gave up 0 bases and J gave up 4 bases, with 18 bases separating them. For the CDR3, the DNA is TGTGCCAGCAGCTTAGCGCTAGGTAACCCTGCAAGCTATGGCTACACCTTC. Amino acid sequence: CASSLALGNPASYGYTF.

J is TRBJ2-2 and V is TRBV5-4, with TRBD2 as a possible D gene (6 bases). CDR3 length: 14 amino acids. Trimming shortened V by 6 bases and J by 6 bases, and 15 bases separated the two germline ends. Germline loops: CDR1 SGHNT, CDR2 YYREEE (reference sequence). CDR3 nucleotides: TGTGCCAGCACCTGGGGAAGGGAGGCCGGGGAGCTGTTTTTT. Its protein is CASTWGREAGELFF.

This rearrangement joins TRBV29-1 to TRBJ2-3, with TRBD2 matching over 8 bases. Germline V gene sequence: CDR1 SQVTM, CDR2 ANQGSEA. The J segment lost 3 bases and the V segment lost 7 bases, leaving 9 bases of the junction unmatched. There are 14 residues in the CDR3. As DNA, the CDR3 is TGCAGCGCAGTGAAGGAGCGGGGGACAGATACGCAGTATTTT. This translates into CSAVKERGTDTQYF.

This clone was detected a few times. The chain combines TRBV14 with TRBJ1-6; D is ambiguous. Germline V gene data show CDR1 as SGHDN and CDR2 as FVKESK. The CDR3 has 13 amino acids. The ends were cut back, 0 bases at V and 16 bases at J, with 13 bases in the middle. The CDR3 region is CASSQDLIGQLHF. The CDR3 nucleotides are TGTGCCAGCAGCCAAGATTTAATTGGGCAGCTCCACTTT.

This chain links TRBV9 with TRBJ2-1, with 7 bases lining up with TRBD1. With V trimmed by 5 bases and J by 1 base, 6 bases remained unmatched. CDR1 is SGDLS, CDR2 YYNGEE, per germline. The CDR3 extends over 15 amino acids. The CDR3 DNA sequence: TGTGCCAGCAGTAAAACAGGGGATTCCTACAATGAGCAGTTCTTC. This codes for CASSKTGDSYNEQFF.

The chain is built from TRBV7-4 and TRBJ1-4; D remains ambiguous. V was shortened by 1 base and J by 4 bases, with 16 bases between the two germline ends. The germline V gene encodes CDR1 SGHVT and CDR2 SQSDAQ. The CDR3 runs to 17 residues. CDR3 loop: CASSLVFRLPGNEKLFF. CDR3 nucleotides: TGTGCCAGCAGCTTAGTATTCCGGTTACCGGGTAATGAAAAACTGTTTTTT.

The V gene is TRBV4-1, the J gene TRBJ1-5; 7 nucleotides match TRBD1. Germline CDR1 MGHRA, CDR2 YSYEKL. After removal of 0 bases from V and 2 bases from J, the junction contained 1 base not matched to a gene. The CDR3 has 15 residues. In DNA, the CDR3 is TGCGCCAGCAGCCAAGATGGGACAGGCAATCAGCCCCAGCATTTT. This gives the protein CASSQDGTGNQPQHF.

The chain combines TRBV7-2 with TRBJ2-3; 14 nucleotides align to TRBD2. Trimming at V came to 5 bases and at J to 4 bases, leaving 5 bases not matched to a gene. Germline V lookup: CDR1 SGHTA, CDR2 FQGNSA. This CDR3 spans 16 amino acids. CDR3 sequence reads: CASSGGLAGVSDTQYF. DNA of the CDR3: TGTGCCAGCAGCGGGGGACTAGCGGGAGTGTCAGATACGCAGTATTTT.

V and J are TRBV7-2 and TRBJ1-2; 7 nucleotides align to TRBD1. The V and J ends lost 5 bases and 4 bases, in that order; junction bases with no gene match: 7. Germline-derived CDR1 and CDR2 are SGHTA and FQGNSA. The CDR3 extends over 14 amino acids. The CDR3 sequence is CASSGTGQVYGYTF. CDR3 nucleotide sequence: TGTGCCAGCAGCGGGACTGGACAGGTCTATGGCTACACCTTC.

The rearrangement links TRBV9 to TRBJ2-3; the D is unclear. The CDR3 extends over 16 amino acids. Germline-derived CDR1 and CDR2 are SGDLS and YYNGEE. The V and J ends lost 4 bases and 0 bases respectively, with 15 bases between them. The CDR3 nucleotides are TGTGCCAGCAGCCCTCCTCTGAGACTGAGCACAGATACGCAGTATTTT. Residues: CASSPPLRLSTDTQYF.

This chain uses TRBV28 with TRBJ1-2; D remains unclear. This CDR3 has 13 amino acids. Germline CDR1 is MDHEN and CDR2 is SYDVKM. V was pared by 4 bases and J by 4 bases, with 10 bases between. The CDR3 loop is CASSSERAYGYTF. CDR3 nucleotide sequence: TGTGCCAGCAGTTCCGAGAGGGCCTATGGCTACACCTTC.

The chain links TRBV5-4 to TRBJ1-5; tentative D call: TRBD1 (5 bases). Deletions cut 4 bases from V and 7 bases from J, with 15 bases between. The CDR3 runs 14 residues. Germline loops: CDR1 SGHNT, CDR2 YYREEE (reference sequence). The CDR3 protein is CASSLAGVGQPQHF. The CDR3 region has the DNA TGTGCCAGCAGCCTCGCGGGGGTAGGGCAGCCCCAGCATTTT.

This rearrangement joins TRBV7-2 to TRBJ1-5; a possible D gene is TRBD1 (5 bases). V was shortened by 4 bases and J by 6 bases, with 13 bases between the two germline ends. This CDR3 region has 14 residues. Germline lookup yields CDR1 SGHTA and CDR2 FQGNSA. The CDR3 DNA is TGTGCCAGCAGCTCCCAGGGTGGTCGTCAGCCCCAGCATTTT. It encodes CASSSQGGRQPQHF.

This rearrangement joins TRBV13 to TRBJ1-1; D may be TRBD1 (5 bases). V was cut by 5 bases and J by 6 bases, with 10 bases left in between. Germline lookup yields CDR1 PRHDT and CDR2 FYEKMQ (reference sequence). This CDR3 contains 12 residues. The chain's CDR3 is CASSTTGAEAFF. CDR3 nucleotides: TGTGCCAGCAGCACAACGGGGGCTGAAGCTTTCTTT.

This chain joins TRBV5-5 and TRBJ2-1; 11 bases agree with TRBD1. The CDR3 has 15 amino acids. V was pared by 0 bases and J by 9 bases, with 5 bases of the junction left unmatched. CDR1 and CDR2 from the germline V gene are SGHKS and YYEKEE (reference sequence). CDR3 bases: TGTGCCAGCAGCTTGGTTGGACAGGGGGCTGTTGAGCAGTTCTTC. Its translation: CASSLVGQGAVEQFF.